These 12 T cell receptor beta chains came from one sample sequenced in a study of shared clonotypes between healthy human individuals. Produced via immunoSEQ multiplex PCR; TCRdb's table is partial and in-frame only. The sample includes fewer than 3 million clones, 80% to 95% of them seen just once. The sample was naive CD4+ T cells from PBMCs. Subset denoted: CD45RA+ positively selected. Receptors were obtained from a man younger than 30 in good health. Some clones in this sample may be carry-over from other donors' samples.

The chain combines TRBV6-1 with TRBJ2-1; the D gene could be TRBD1 or TRBD2 (5 bases each). The CDR3 totals 15 residues. V was clipped by 2 bases and J by 6 bases, with 14 bases between them. Germline values: CDR1 MNHNS, CDR2 SASEGT. The CDR3 sequence is CASSENGAPSNEQFF. The CDR3 region has the DNA TGTGCCAGCAGTGAAAACGGGGCCCCCAGCAATGAGCAGTTCTTC.

The chain is built from TRBV20-1 and TRBJ2-7; maybe TRBD2 (5 bases). Germline-derived CDR1 and CDR2 are DFQATT and SNEGSKA (reference sequence). Trimming removed 6 bases at V and 1 base at J, with 7 bases between. The CDR3 runs 11 residues. CDR3 residues: CSATRSYEQYF. The CDR3 coding sequence is TGCAGTGCCACTAGATCCTACGAGCAGTACTTC.

The genes are TRBV4-1 and TRBJ2-4; 9 nucleotides line up with TRBD1. The CDR3 is made up of 15 amino acids. Germline V gene lookup returns CDR1 MGHRA and CDR2 YSYEKL. V was pared by 1 base and J by 9 bases, with 7 bases of the junction left unmatched. DNA of the CDR3: TGCGCCAGCAGCCAAGCGACAGGGGGGTTAGGCATTCAGTACTTC. It specifies CASSQATGGLGIQYF.

V usage is TRBV25-1 and J usage is TRBJ2-2; D uncertain. The V end lost 6 bases, the J end lost 0 bases, and 11 bases lay between the germline ends. Germline CDR1 and CDR2: MGHDK and SYGVNS. The CDR3 is 15 amino acids. The CDR3 sequence: CASRETTTNTGELFF. As DNA, the CDR3 is TGTGCCAGCAGGGAGACAACAACGAACACCGGGGAGCTGTTTTTT.

This CDR3 reads CASSLNRGQPQHF. Here the CDR3 DNA reads TGTGCCAGCTCACTGAACAGGGGTCAGCCCCAGCATTTT. J is TRBJ1-5 and V is TRBV18, with 7 bases aligning to TRBD1. Germline V gene sequence: CDR1 KGHSH, CDR2 LQKENI. The CDR3 covers 13 residues. Trimming took 4 bases from V and 6 from J; bases not matched to a gene: 3.

The chain employs TRBV15 and TRBJ1-5; 8 bases match TRBD1. V was pared by 4 bases and J by 0 bases, with 5 bases of the junction left unmatched. Germline CDR1 reads LNHNV; CDR2 reads YYDKDF (reference sequence). There are 16 residues in the CDR3. The CDR3: CATSNDRGYSNQPQHF. The DNA of the CDR3 is TGTGCCACCAGCAACGACAGGGGCTATAGCAATCAGCCCCAGCATTTT.

The chain couples TRBV11-2 to TRBJ2-7, with D maybe TRBD1 (6 bases). From germline, CDR1 is SGHAT and CDR2 FQNNGV. The CDR3 is 12 amino acids. V dropped 5 bases and J dropped 6 bases, with 11 bases sitting between them. The CDR3 bases are TGTGCCAGCAGCATCGACAGGAGCGAGCAGTACTTC. Protein sequence: CASSIDRSEQYF.

On this clone itself: The junction differs from germline at one of its ends, possibly a read error. The J gene is TRBJ2-7, the V gene TRBV29-1, with D unclear. The germline gives CDR1 SQVTM, CDR2 ANQGSEA. This CDR3 has 8 amino acids. In DNA, the CDR3 is TGCAGCGTTGATAATGAGGTCTTC. It encodes CSVDNEVF.

The J gene is TRBJ2-7, the V gene TRBV7-3; D gene uncertain. CDR3 length equals 15 residues. V was clipped by 5 bases and J by 3 bases, with 17 bases between them. Germline assignment: CDR1 SGHTA and CDR2 FQGTGA. The CDR3 here is CASSQPLRAHYEQYF. CDR3 nucleotides: TGTGCCAGCAGCCAACCGCTCCGAGCGCACTACGAGCAGTACTTC.

The rearrangement joins TRBV19 to TRBJ1-1; D is perhaps TRBD1 (5 bases). Trimming removed 3 bases at V and 4 bases at J, with 12 bases between. CDR1 is LNHDA and CDR2 is SQIVND in the germline V gene (reference sequence). The CDR3 runs 14 residues. The CDR3 here is CASSIGYRPTEAFF. The CDR3 DNA sequence: TGTGCCAGTAGTATCGGTTACAGGCCCACTGAAGCTTTCTTT.

This chain connects TRBV9 to TRBJ1-1; the D is unclear. CDR3 length: 13 amino acids. The V gene lost 6 bases and the J gene lost 6 bases, with 15 bases spanning the gap. CDR1 and CDR2 (germline): SGDLS, YYNGEE. The CDR3, as DNA: TGTGCCAGCATCACAAACTGGTACCCTGAAGCTTTCTTT. It yields the protein CASITNWYPEAFF.

The chain couples TRBV5-1 to TRBJ1-6; D unresolved. V gave up 4 bases and J gave up 9 bases, with 17 bases separating them. The CDR3 is 15 residues long. Germline CDR1 SGHRS, CDR2 YFSETQ. CDR3 sequence: CASSPGSGLSSPLHF. The CDR3 region has the DNA TGCGCCAGCAGCCCCGGGAGTGGGCTGAGTTCACCCCTCCACTTT.